A selection of T cell receptor beta chains follows, all from one sample in a study of blood T cells in healthy people across ages. MiXCR, run by TCRdb on the 5' RACE reads, gives a single entry per CDR3 protein. The profile shows 1.8 million or so distinct CDR3 sequences, roughly 43% of them singletons. The specimen sequenced was blood. The source is a human donor in good health. Both conserved end residues are part of each CDR3. D genes are given only for firm matches. The size of a clone is reported for some rows only, either as once, few or many, or as a class for expanded clones.

17,TRBV6-6,.,.,TRBJ1-2,TGTGCCAGCAGTTACACAAACCGGGCCCCCAAGGGATATGGCTACACCTTC,CASSYTNRAPKGYGYTF
15,TRBV13,.,.,TRBJ2-7,TGTGCCAGCAGCTCTAGGGGACGGCGGCCCTACGAGCAGTACTTC,CASSSRGRRPYEQYF
13,TRBV7-9,.,.,TRBJ2-4,TGTGCCAGCAGCACCCGCTCTACGGGGGAGCAGTACTTC,CASSTRSTGEQYF
15,TRBV6-6,.,.,TRBJ2-1,TGTGCCGGCAGTCCTCAGGGGGGGGCTTACAATGAGCAGTTCTTC,CAGSPQGGAYNEQFF
15,TRBV7-2,few,.,TRBJ2-5,TGTGCCAGCAGCTTCAACCCCGGGGGCCAAGAGACCCAGTACTTC,CASSFNPGGQETQYF
15,TRBV5-1,few,TRBD1,TRBJ2-5,TGCGCCAGCCAGACCATCGACAGGGGGAGAGAGACCCAGTACTTC,CASQTIDRGRETQYF
11,TRBV29-1,.,TRBD1,TRBJ2-7,TGCAGCGTGATGACAGGGCTCGAGCAGTACTTC,CSVMTGLEQYF
17,TRBV27,few,TRBD1,TRBJ1-6,TGTGCCAGCAGTCCTTCGACAGGGAGCCTCTATAATTCATCCCTCCACTTT,CASSPSTGSLYNSSLHF
10,TRBV20-1,.,.,TRBJ2-3,TGCAGTGGGGGCGCAGATACGCAGTATTTT,CSGGADTQYF
12,TRBV20-1,.,.,TRBJ1-2,TGCAGTGCTAGACAATTTAACTATGGCTACACCTTC,CSARQFNYGYTF
15,TRBV5-1,.,.,TRBJ1-1,TGCGCCAGCAGCCCCTCATGGGGGGTGAACACTGAAGCTTTCTTT,CASSPSWGVNTEAFF
15,TRBV5-1,few,.,TRBJ2-7,TGCGCCAGCAGCTTCGGGGGGCTTTCAGCCTACGAGCAGTACTTC,CASSFGGLSAYEQYF
13,TRBV19,.,.,TRBJ1-1,TGTGCCAGTACGTCCACAGGGTGCACTGAAGCTTTCTTT,CASTSTGCTEAFF
15,TRBV27,.,TRBD1,TRBJ2-7,TGTGCCAGCAGGCCCGACAGGGACCCGAGCTACGAGCAGTACTTC,CASRPDRDPSYEQYF
15,TRBV27,.,.,TRBJ2-5,TGTGCCAGCAGTCCAGGGACACTAGACCAAGAGACCCAGTACTTC,CASSPGTLDQETQYF
14,TRBV30,.,TRBD2,TRBJ2-1,TGTGCCTGGGCGAGACTAGCAGACTACAATGGGCAGTTCTTC,CAWARLADYNGQFF
14,TRBV5-6,few,.,TRBJ1-1,TGTGCCAGCAGCTTGGTCGGGGAGTACACTGAAGCTTTCTTT,CASSLVGEYTEAFF
16,TRBV2,once,.,TRBJ2-4,TGTGCCAGCAGTGAAGCGCTTCCGACGGACGGAAACATTCAGTACTTC,CASSEALPTDGNIQYF
12,TRBV7-6,few,TRBD1,TRBJ2-4,TGTGCCAGCAGCTTGGACAGGGGTATTCAGTACTTC,CASSLDRGIQYF
18,TRBV7-8,.,TRBD2,TRBJ2-3,TGTGCCAGCAGCCCCCAGGGCGGGGGGGCCTCGGTGACAGATACGCAGTATTTT,CASSPQGGGASVTDTQYF
16,TRBV19,.,.,TRBJ1-2,TGTGCCAGTAGTATAGATTCCAGGGTGGAAGGATATGGCTACACCTTC,CASSIDSRVEGYGYTF
16,TRBV5-1,few,.,TRBJ2-7,TGCGCCAGCAGCGTCGGGACACCCAGTTCGGCCTACGAGCAGTACTTC,CASSVGTPSSAYEQYF
14,TRBV27,few,.,TRBJ1-6,TGTGCCAGCAGTCCTCGCGGGGAAAATTCACCCCTCCACTTT,CASSPRGENSPLHF
15,TRBV15,.,.,TRBJ2-6,TGTGCCACCAGTCCCTCCCTCTCTGGGGCCAACGTCCTGACTTTC,CATSPSLSGANVLTF
15,TRBV7-2,.,.,TRBJ2-7,TGTGCCAGCAGCTTACGAGGCCCGGAGCCCTACGAGCAGTACTTC,CASSLRGPEPYEQYF
16,TRBV9,few,.,TRBJ1-6,TGTGCCAGCAGCCAGGGACAATTCTCCTATAATTCACCCCTCCACTTT,CASSQGQFSYNSPLHF
16,TRBV7-6,few,.,TRBJ2-1,TGTGCCAGCAGCATACCAGGAGAAATGGGGTACAATGAGCAGTTCTTC,CASSIPGEMGYNEQFF
15,TRBV15,.,TRBD1,TRBJ2-3,TGTGCCCCCAGCAGAGGACAGGGAGAACCAGATACGCAGTATTTT,CAPSRGQGEPDTQYF
11,TRBV29-1,.,TRBD1,TRBJ1-2,TGCAGCGGGACAGGGGGCGCGGGCTACACCTTC,CSGTGGAGYTF
15,TRBV4-2,.,.,TRBJ1-1,TGTGCCAGCAGCCAACGAGGATTCCCGAGCGAGGAAGCTTTCTTT,CASSQRGFPSEEAFF
14,TRBV12-3/TRBV12-4,few,.,TRBJ1-2,TGTGCCAGCAGTTTCGGACATTCATCGGGGGGCTACACCTTC,CASSFGHSSGGYTF
13,TRBV3-1,once,TRBD1,TRBJ2-5,TGTGCCAGCAGCCGGCGGACAGGGGAAGGACAGTACTTC,CASSRRTGEGQYF
16,TRBV5-5,.,.,TRBJ1-5,TGTGCCAGCAGCTTGGTTCCGGACAGCGGCAATCAGCCCCAGCATTTT,CASSLVPDSGNQPQHF
13,TRBV29-1,few,TRBD1,TRBJ2-7,TGCAGCGTTGGGGGCAGGGGGCTGGAGGAGCAGTACTTC,CSVGGRGLEEQYF
15,TRBV7-2,few,.,TRBJ2-1,TGTGCCAGCAGCTTAGATTGGGGGGTGTACAATGAGCAGTTCTTC,CASSLDWGVYNEQFF
13,TRBV11-2,few,TRBD2,TRBJ2-1,TGTGCCAGCAGCCTAATTGGGACTAGCGATCCGTTCTTC,CASSLIGTSDPFF
14,TRBV12-5,once,.,TRBJ1-2,TGTGCTAGTGGTTTCTGGCAGGCGAACTATGGCTACACCTTC,CASGFWQANYGYTF
14,TRBV18,.,TRBD1,TRBJ2-7,TGTGCCAGCTCACCTAGACAGGGGATCTACGAGCAGTACTTC,CASSPRQGIYEQYF
15,TRBV7-9,few,TRBD1,TRBJ1-2,TGTGCCAGCAGCTCACGACAGGGGGTTGACTATGGCTACACCTTC,CASSSRQGVDYGYTF
14,TRBV5-6,few,.,TRBJ2-4,TGTGCCAGCAGCTACCCAGAGACCAAAAACATTCAGTACTTC,CASSYPETKNIQYF
15,TRBV29-1,.,.,TRBJ2-3,TGCAGCGTTGGGTCAGGGTCGGGGATCACAGATACGCAGTATTTT,CSVGSGSGITDTQYF